The 28 T cell receptor beta chains below all came from one sample that was sequenced in a study of vaccination effects on CD4 cells after COVID-19. Their target antigens are unknown. Using viral peptide pools, the ViraFEST assay grew out antigen-specific CD4+ T cells prior to sequencing. Culture proceeded for more than nine days, and CD4+ T cells were then isolated. Participants each got two BNT162b2 or mRNA-1273 vaccine doses. This table comes from immunoSEQ multiplex PCR, and its TCRdb copy is limited to in-frame clones, with some not included. The profile shows 50,000 to 65,000 clones, less than 80% of them singletons. Sequencing used CD4+ T cells from PBMCs cultured with HCoV-229E spike peptides, obtained after COVID-19 vaccination. These receptors came from a human donor who received a COVID-19 vaccine.

The chain uses TRBV4-3 and TRBJ1-2; no reliable D call. The V gene's germline CDR1 is LGHNA and CDR2 YSLEER. With 2 bases removed from V and 4 bases from J, the gap between germline ends came to 17 bases. The CDR3 is 16 residues long. CDR3 protein: CASSQFSGEGGYGYTF. The CDR3 coding sequence is TGCGCCAGCAGCCAATTCTCAGGAGAGGGCGGCTATGGCTACACCTTC.

The V and J genes are TRBV5-8 and TRBJ1-2, with a weak D call TRBD1 (6 bases). Trimming cost V 3 bases and J 4 bases, with 13 bases left between them. In germline, CDR1 is SGHTS, CDR2 YDEGEE. The CDR3 runs to 14 residues. CDR3 residues: CASSSYTGSYGYTF. The CDR3 bases are TGTGCCAGCAGCTCGTACACAGGGTCCTATGGCTACACCTTC. The variable domain in full, completed from reference TRBV5-8 and TRBJ1-2, reads EAGVTQSPTHLIKTRGQQATLRCSPISGHTSVYWYQQALGLGLQFLLWYDEGEERNRGNFPPRFSGRQFPNYSSELNVNALELEDSALYLCASSSYTGSYGYTFGSGTRLTVV.

This clone was seen a handful of times. The chain recombines TRBV30 with TRBJ1-5; D is unclear. V lost 3 bases and J 0 bases, leaving 6 bases between the germline ends. The CDR3 is 13 amino acids. Germline V CDR1 and CDR2: GTSNPN, SVGIG (reference sequence). In nucleotides, the CDR3 is TGTGCCTGGAGCCCGAGTAGCAATCAGCCCCAGCATTTT. Encoded protein: CAWSPSSNQPQHF.

The gene calls are TRBV30 and TRBJ2-3; D might be TRBD2 (5 bases). The CDR3 is 16 amino acids. The V gene lost 1 base and the J gene lost 0 bases, with 14 bases spanning the gap. Germline CDR1 reads GTSNPN; CDR2 reads SVGIG (reference sequence). The CDR3 nucleotides are TGTGCCTGGAGTGCAAGACGCCCGGGAAGCACAGATACGCAGTATTTT. Amino acid sequence: CAWSARRPGSTDTQYF. Full variable domain (missing parts from reference TRBV30 and TRBJ2-3): SQTIHQWPATLVQPVGSPLSLECTVEGTSNPNLYWYRQAAGRGLQLLFYSVGIGQISSEVPQNLSASRPQDRQFILSSKKLLLSDSGFYLCAWSARRPGSTDTQYFGPGTRLTVL.

The chain links TRBV2 to TRBJ2-5; D is perhaps TRBD2 (6 bases). Germline loops: CDR1 SNHLY, CDR2 FYNNEI. The CDR3 sequence is 15 residues long. The V and J ends lost 3 bases and 4 bases respectively, with 15 bases between them. CDR3 protein: CASSELRQGGETQYF. DNA for the CDR3: TGTGCCAGCAGTGAGCTTCGGCAGGGAGGAGAGACCCAGTACTTC. Full variable domain (outside the CDR3, taken from reference TRBV2 and TRBJ2-5): EPEVTQTPSHQVTQMGQEVILRCVPISNHLYFYWYRQILGQKVEFLVSFYNNEISEKSEIFDDQFSVERPDGSNFTLKIRSTKLEDSAMYFCASSELRQGGETQYFGPGTRLLVL.

This chain joins TRBV3-1 (or the pseudogene TRBV3-2) and TRBJ2-1; maybe TRBD1 (5 bases). The CDR3 extends over 13 amino acids. Per germline, CDR1 LGHDT and CDR2 YNNKEL (reference sequence). V gave up 2 bases and J gave up 6 bases, with 8 bases separating them. CDR3 region: CASSQYDSNEQFF. The CDR3 coding sequence is TGTGCCAGCAGCCAATACGACAGCAATGAGCAGTTCTTC.

The J gene is TRBJ2-1, the V gene TRBV4-3; TRBD1 is a possible D gene (5 bases). The CDR3 is made up of 13 amino acids. Trimming shortened V by 3 bases and J by 8 bases, and 11 bases separated the two germline ends. Looked up from germline, CDR1 is LGHNA and CDR2 is YSLEER. The CDR3 DNA is TGCGCCAGCAGCCAGAACAAGGGGTATGAGCAGTTCTTC. This encodes CASSQNKGYEQFF.

V usage is TRBV29-1 and J usage is TRBJ1-2; the D is unclear. The germline V gene encodes CDR1 SQVTM and CDR2 ANQGSEA. The germline V and J ends were trimmed by 7 bases and 4 bases, with 13 bases remaining between them. This CDR3 has 12 amino acids. CDR3 bases: TGCAGCGCAGGACTGTCCTCCTATGGCTACACCTTC. It yields the protein CSAGLSSYGYTF. The full variable domain, its missing parts supplied by reference TRBV29-1 and TRBJ1-2, is SAVISQKPSRDICQRGTSLTIQCQVDSQVTMMFWYRQQPGQSLTLIATANQGSEATYESGFVIDKFPISRPNLTFSTLTVSNMSPEDSSIYLCSAGLSSYGYTFGSGTRLTVV.

The chain is built from TRBV11-2 and TRBJ1-6, with 9 bases identical to TRBD1. V was clipped by 5 bases and J by 7 bases; unmatched bases: 6. Germline values: CDR1 SGHAT, CDR2 FQNNGV. This CDR3 has 15 amino acids. The CDR3 region has the DNA TGTGCCAGCAGCGGATCCGGGACAGGGAATTCACCCCTCCACTTT. This sequence encodes CASSGSGTGNSPLHF.

The CDR3: CASSQVHLTNYGYTF. The CDR3 DNA is TGTGCCAGCAGCCAAGTTCACCTGACTAACTATGGCTACACCTTC. The rearrangement joins TRBV3-1 (or the pseudogene TRBV3-2) to TRBJ1-2; D gene ambiguous. Trimming took off 1 base at V and 0 bases at J, with 9 bases between the two ends. The germline CDR1 and CDR2 sequences are LGHDT and YNNKEL (reference sequence). The CDR3 consists of 15 residues.

The V and J genes are TRBV12-3 or TRBV12-4 and TRBJ1-2; D is perhaps TRBD1 (5 bases). V was pared by 0 bases and J by 8 bases, with 10 bases between. The CDR3 sequence is 13 residues long. CDR3 sequence: CASSLAGARGYTF. CDR3 nucleotides: TGTGCCAGCAGTTTAGCCGGGGCGCGGGGCTACACCTTC.

The chain couples TRBV3-1 (or the pseudogene TRBV3-2) to TRBJ1-1; 7 bases line up with TRBD1. The CDR3 spans 14 residues. Per germline, CDR1 LGHDT and CDR2 YNNKEL (reference sequence). J lost 1 base, V lost 1 base, and 0 bases had no gene match. Here the CDR3 reads CASSQAGGNTEAFF. In DNA form, the CDR3 reads TGTGCCAGCAGCCAAGCAGGGGGGAACACTGAAGCTTTCTTT.

A few counts support this clone. The J gene is TRBJ1-2, the V gene TRBV3-1 (or the pseudogene TRBV3-2); D is possibly TRBD1 (5 bases). Germline V gene lookup returns CDR1 LGHDT and CDR2 YNNKEL (reference sequence). Trimming shortened V by 1 base and J by 7 bases, and 10 bases separated the two germline ends. This CDR3 contains 13 residues. CDR3 loop: CASSQVGRGGYTF. The CDR3 DNA reads TGTGCCAGCAGCCAAGTGGGACGCGGTGGCTACACCTTC.

A single count supports this clone. The chain joins TRBV9 to TRBJ2-2; the match to TRBD1 covers 9 bases. CDR3 length: 18 residues. V gave up 4 bases and J gave up 7 bases; unmatched junction bases: 17. The germline V gene has CDR1 SGDLS and CDR2 YYNGEE. The CDR3 sequence is CASSPPPRTGGRGGELFF. The CDR3 DNA is TGTGCCAGCAGCCCCCCACCCCGTACAGGGGGCCGGGGCGGGGAGCTGTTTTTT.

V usage is TRBV3-1 (or the pseudogene TRBV3-2) and J usage is TRBJ1-2; D unresolved. Germline lookup yields CDR1 LGHDT and CDR2 YNNKEL (reference sequence). The V end lost 0 bases, the J end lost 2 bases, and 13 bases lay between the germline ends. This CDR3 has 16 residues. The CDR3 region is CASSQDRASRNYGYTF. As DNA, the CDR3 is TGTGCCAGCAGCCAAGATCGAGCCTCTCGAAACTATGGCTACACCTTC.

This sequence joins TRBV3-1 (or the pseudogene TRBV3-2) and TRBJ2-7, with D maybe TRBD1 (5 bases). The CDR3 is made up of 14 amino acids. Germline loops: CDR1 LGHDT, CDR2 YNNKEL (reference sequence). The V and J ends lost 3 bases and 5 bases respectively, with 14 bases between them. Here the CDR3 DNA reads TGTGCCAGCAGCCACAACTCAGGGTGTCACGAGCAGTACGTC. It is translated as CASSHNSGCHEQYV.

This chain links TRBV5-1 with TRBJ1-2; 7 bases fit TRBD1. The CDR3 runs 16 residues. Germline lookup yields CDR1 SGHRS and CDR2 YFSETQ. The J segment lost 3 bases and the V segment lost 3 bases, leaving 11 bases of the junction unmatched. CDR3 amino acids: CASSWAPGQFDYGYTF. The CDR3 nucleotides are TGCGCCAGCAGCTGGGCCCCGGGACAGTTTGACTATGGCTACACCTTC.

The chain couples TRBV6-2 or TRBV6-3 to TRBJ1-2; D is unclear. V was shortened by 6 bases and J by 6 bases, with 17 bases between the two germline ends. Germline CDR1 is MNHEY and CDR2 is SVGEGT. CDR3 length: 14 residues. In nucleotides, the CDR3 is TGTGCCAGCAGCCCCCTACGTGGCGCGGATGGCTACACCTTC. Protein sequence: CASSPLRGADGYTF.

In this sample, this clone turned up a few times. The rearrangement joins TRBV29-1 to TRBJ1-6, with 8 positions matching TRBD1. Germline V gene data show CDR1 as SQVTM and CDR2 as ANQGSEA. V shed 5 bases and J 8 bases; nucleotides not matched to a gene: 8. The CDR3 extends over 14 amino acids. The DNA for the CDR3 is TGCAGCGTTCAAATCTCAGGGGGCGATTCACCCCTCCACTTT. It specifies CSVQISGGDSPLHF.

The V call is TRBV11-1, the J call TRBJ1-2; D remains unclear. Germline V CDR1 and CDR2: SGHAT, FQDESV (reference sequence). The CDR3 consists of 15 residues. Trimming shortened V by 2 bases and J by 8 bases, and 18 bases separated the two germline ends. This CDR3 is CASSLSVEEGRGYTF. In nucleotides, the CDR3 is TGTGCCAGCAGCTTATCCGTCGAGGAAGGGAGAGGCTACACCTTC.

This clone came up a few times. V is TRBV28 and J is TRBJ1-2; a possible D gene is TRBD1 (6 bases). V was pared by 8 bases and J by 9 bases, with 16 bases between. Germline V lookup: CDR1 MDHEN, CDR2 SYDVKM. CDR3 size: 12 residues. CDR3 loop: CASRTGNQRYTF. CDR3 in DNA: TGTGCCAGCCGAACAGGGAATCAACGCTACACCTTC.

DNA of the CDR3: TGTGCCATCAGTGAGTCGGGGGTGAACACTGAAGCTTTCTTT. This sequence encodes CAISESGVNTEAFF. V usage is TRBV10-3 and J usage is TRBJ1-1; D perhaps matches TRBD1 (5 bases). This CDR3 comprises 14 residues. V lost 0 bases and J lost 0, with 5 bases in between. Germline assignment: CDR1 ENHRY and CDR2 SYGVKD.

The rearrangement links TRBV29-1 to TRBJ1-1, with no clear D. This CDR3 region has 13 residues. Germline V CDR1 and CDR2: SQVTM, ANQGSEA. V gave up 6 bases and J gave up 0 bases, with 11 bases separating them. DNA of the CDR3: TGCAGCGTGGGTCACAGCTTGAACACTGAAGCTTTCTTT. As protein: CSVGHSLNTEAFF.

This chain joins TRBV18 and TRBJ2-7, with D hard to call. This CDR3 is 14 amino acids long. Deletions cut 2 bases from V and 0 bases from J, with 8 bases between. Germline values: CDR1 KGHSH, CDR2 LQKENI. CDR3 sequence reads: CASSPGRLSYEQYV. The DNA for the CDR3 is TGTGCCAGCTCACCAGGACGGCTCTCCTACGAGCAGTACGTC.

As concerns this clone: Germline is not matched at one junction end, which may reflect a read error. This chain joins TRBV7-3 and TRBJ2-3, with D perhaps matching TRBD1 or TRBD2 (6 bases each). The CDR3 is 15 residues long. CDR1 SGHTA and CDR2 FQGTGA come from the germline V gene. In DNA form, the CDR3 reads TGTGCCAGCAGCTTAAAATTCGGGGGCACGGATACGCAGTATTTT. Protein: CASSLKFGGTDTQYF. The whole variable domain, remainder taken from reference TRBV7-3 and TRBJ2-3, is GAGVSQTPSNKVTEKGKYVELRCDPISGHTALYWYRQSLGQGPEFLIYFQGTGAADDSGLPNDRFFAVRPEGSVSTLKIQRTERGDSAVYLCASSLKFGGTDTQYFGPGTRLTVL.

The rearrangement joins TRBV21-1 to TRBJ1-2; TRBD1, the D gene given by the table, was not confirmed from the DNA. TRBV21-1 is noted as a pseudogene. This CDR3 comprises 12 residues. The CDR3 loop is CASSKKQGGYTF. The CDR3 region has the DNA TGTGCCAGCAGCAAAAAACAGGGCGGCTACACCTTC.

The genes are TRBV12-3 or TRBV12-4 and TRBJ1-4, with D uncertain. The CDR3 is 12 amino acids. Trimming removed 4 bases from V and 7 bases from J, with 7 bases in between. CDR3 sequence: CASSSTGEKLFF. CDR3 DNA sequence: TGTGCCAGCAGTTCTACGGGTGAAAAACTGTTTTTT.

CDR3 sequence (DNA): TGTGCCAGCAGCGGCTTAGGCTATGGCTACACCTTC. Amino acid sequence: CASSGLGYGYTF. The chain joins TRBV3-1 (or the pseudogene TRBV3-2) to TRBJ1-2; D call uncertain. Germline loops: CDR1 LGHDT, CDR2 YNNKEL (reference sequence). Trimming removed 5 bases at V and 4 bases at J, with 8 bases between. The CDR3 runs 12 residues.